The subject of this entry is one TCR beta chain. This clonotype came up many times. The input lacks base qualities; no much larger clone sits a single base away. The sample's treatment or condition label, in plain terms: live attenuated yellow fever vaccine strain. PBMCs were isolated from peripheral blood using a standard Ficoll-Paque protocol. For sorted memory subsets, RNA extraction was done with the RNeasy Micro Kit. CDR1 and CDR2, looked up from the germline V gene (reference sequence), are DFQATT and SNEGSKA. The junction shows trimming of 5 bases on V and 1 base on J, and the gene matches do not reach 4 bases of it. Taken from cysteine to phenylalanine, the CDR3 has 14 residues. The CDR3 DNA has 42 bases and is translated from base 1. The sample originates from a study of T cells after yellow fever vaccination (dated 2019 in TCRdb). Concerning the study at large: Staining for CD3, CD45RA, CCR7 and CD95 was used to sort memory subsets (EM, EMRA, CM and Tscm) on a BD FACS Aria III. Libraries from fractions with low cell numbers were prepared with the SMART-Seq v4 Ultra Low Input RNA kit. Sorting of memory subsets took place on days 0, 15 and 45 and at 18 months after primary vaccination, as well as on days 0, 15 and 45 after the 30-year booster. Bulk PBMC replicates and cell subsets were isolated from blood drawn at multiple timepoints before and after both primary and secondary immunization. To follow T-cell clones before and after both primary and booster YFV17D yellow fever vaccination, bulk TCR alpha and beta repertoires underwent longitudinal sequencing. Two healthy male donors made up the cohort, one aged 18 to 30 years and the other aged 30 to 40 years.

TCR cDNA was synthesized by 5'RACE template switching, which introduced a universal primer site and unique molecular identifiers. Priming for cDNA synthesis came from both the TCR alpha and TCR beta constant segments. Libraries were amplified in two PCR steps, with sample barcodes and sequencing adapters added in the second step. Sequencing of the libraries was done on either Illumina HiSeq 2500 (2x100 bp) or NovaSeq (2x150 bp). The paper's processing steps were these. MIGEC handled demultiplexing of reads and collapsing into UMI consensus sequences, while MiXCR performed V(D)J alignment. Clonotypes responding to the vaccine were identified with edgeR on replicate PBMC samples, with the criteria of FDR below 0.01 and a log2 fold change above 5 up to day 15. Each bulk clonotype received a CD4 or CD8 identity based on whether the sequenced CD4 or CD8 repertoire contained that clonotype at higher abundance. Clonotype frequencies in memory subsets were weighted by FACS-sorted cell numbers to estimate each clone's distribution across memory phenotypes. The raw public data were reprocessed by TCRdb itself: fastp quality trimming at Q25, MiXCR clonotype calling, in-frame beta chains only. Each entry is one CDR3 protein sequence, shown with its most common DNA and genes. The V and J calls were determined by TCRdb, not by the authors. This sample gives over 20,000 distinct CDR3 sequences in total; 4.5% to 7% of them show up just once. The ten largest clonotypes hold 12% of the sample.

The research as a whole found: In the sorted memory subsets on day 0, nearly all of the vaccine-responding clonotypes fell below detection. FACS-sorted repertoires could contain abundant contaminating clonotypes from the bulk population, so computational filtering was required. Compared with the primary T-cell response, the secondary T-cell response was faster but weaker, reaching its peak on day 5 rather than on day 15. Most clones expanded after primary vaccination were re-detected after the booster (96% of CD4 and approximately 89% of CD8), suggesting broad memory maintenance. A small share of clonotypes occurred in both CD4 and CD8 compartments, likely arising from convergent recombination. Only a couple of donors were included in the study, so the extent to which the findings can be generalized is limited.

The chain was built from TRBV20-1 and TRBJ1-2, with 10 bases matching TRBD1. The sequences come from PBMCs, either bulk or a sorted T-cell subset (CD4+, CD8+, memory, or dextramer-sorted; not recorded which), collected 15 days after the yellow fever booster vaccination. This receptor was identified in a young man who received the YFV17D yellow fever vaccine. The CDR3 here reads CSAPGQGINYGYTF. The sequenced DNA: TGCAGTGCTCCGGGACAGGGGATTAACTATGGCTACACCTTC.